The T cell receptor beta chain described here comes from a study of neurological immune-mediated disorders. The study's findings and limits: Because no CDR3 amino acid sequences were shared across subjects by expanded clones, private repertoires were suggested in all groups.

Each TCR transcript was tagged with a 10-nucleotide random UMI during 5'RACE. TCRdb re-derived calls from the 5' RACE reads in MiXCR, one entry per CDR3 protein. The sample records about 71,000 distinct CDR3 sequences, approximately 13% being singletons. Time point of the sample: longitudinal time-point 1 (baseline). The germline CDR1 and CDR2 sequences are SGHVS and FQNEAQ. The V and J ends lost 1 base and 6 bases respectively, with 13 bases between them. The CDR3 is 14 amino acids. This clonotype was observed many times. Antigen: not known. The sequencing sample was made of PBMCs. The chain carries TRBV7-8 and TRBJ2-7; no definite D call. The receptor was derived from a female donor with HTLV-1-associated myelopathy (HAM/TSP). CDR3 bases: TGTGCCAGCAGCTTAGGCCGGAGCCTAAGCGAGCAGTACTTC. Amino acids: CASSLGRSLSEQYF.